This passage covers 14 T cell receptor beta chains from one sample sequenced in a study of CD8 T cells in ankylosing spondylitis. TCRdb reanalysed the 5' RACE reads using MiXCR and keeps one entry per CDR3 protein. In the table there are under 7,500 distinct CDR3 sequences, 2.1% of which are singletons. Sequencing used blood, either unsorted or a sorted T cell fraction (not recorded which). These receptors came from a male donor with ankylosing spondylitis or in good health (not recorded which).

This clonotype has at least ten counts. The rearrangement uses TRBV9 and TRBJ2-7, with a possible D match to TRBD2 (6 bases). This CDR3 has 14 amino acids. CDR1 is SGDLS and CDR2 is YYNGEE in the germline V gene. Trimming pared 4 bases from V and 1 base from J, leaving 12 bases between. The CDR3 DNA reads as TGTGCCAGCAGCCCGGGACTTCCGTCCTACGAGCAGTACTTC. As protein: CASSPGLPSYEQYF.

This clonotype came up many times. CDR3 coding DNA: TGTGCCAGCAGCCCCCGGGCTAGCGGCTCCTACGAGCAGTACTTC. Its protein product is CASSPRASGSYEQYF. The chain recombines TRBV9 with TRBJ2-7; TRBD2 agrees at 7 bases. Trimming cost V 4 bases and J 0 bases; bases outside gene matches: 7. This CDR3 spans 15 amino acids. The germline V gene has CDR1 SGDLS and CDR2 YYNGEE.

This clonotype was counted many times. The chain uses TRBV9 and TRBJ1-2; D might be TRBD1 (5 bases). The CDR3 is 15 residues long. Trimming shortened V by 2 bases and J by 8 bases, and 19 bases separated the two germline ends. Germline assignment: CDR1 SGDLS and CDR2 YYNGEE. The DNA of the CDR3 is TGTGCCAGCAGCGTCGACGGGGGGACCCCCTCAGGCTACACCTTC. It encodes CASSVDGGTPSGYTF.

This clonotype is termed medium-sized (0.01 to 0.1%). This rearrangement joins TRBV9 to TRBJ2-2; the D gene could be TRBD1 or TRBD2 (5 bases each). Looked up from germline, CDR1 is SGDLS and CDR2 is YYNGEE. The CDR3 covers 15 residues. V dropped 0 bases and J dropped 5 bases, with 11 bases sitting between them. As DNA, the CDR3 is TGTGCCAGCAGCGTAGGGGCAGGGAGTACCGGGGAGCTGTTTTTT. This encodes CASSVGAGSTGELFF.

This clonotype was seen ten or more times. The chain links TRBV9 to TRBJ2-2, with 7 bases identical to TRBD2. V gave up 0 bases and J gave up 4 bases; unmatched junction bases: 12. The length of the CDR3 is 18 residues. Germline lookup yields CDR1 SGDLS and CDR2 YYNGEE. CDR3 residues: CASSVAPRAGRATGELFF. CDR3 bases: TGTGCCAGCAGCGTAGCCCCCCGGGCAGGGAGGGCCACCGGGGAGCTGTTTTTT.

This clonotype was seen many times. The chain couples TRBV9 to TRBJ2-1; no reliable D call. CDR3 length equals 15 residues. Germline assignment: CDR1 SGDLS and CDR2 YYNGEE. Trimming took 1 base from V and 8 from J, leaving 16 bases between them. The CDR3 DNA sequence: TGTGCCAGCAGCGTAAGGCTAGATGGGCTGGATGAGCAGTTCTTC. Residues: CASSVRLDGLDEQFF.

In its sample, this clonotype is medium-sized. J is TRBJ2-7 and V is TRBV9; weak D call: TRBD1 (7 bases). The V gene lost 3 bases and the J gene lost 3 bases, with 13 bases spanning the gap. Germline V gives CDR1 SGDLS, CDR2 YYNGEE. This CDR3 comprises 14 residues. CDR3 in amino acids: CASSGGTADYEQYF. The CDR3, as DNA: TGTGCCAGCAGCGGCGGGACAGCAGACTACGAGCAGTACTTC.

This clonotype was found many times. The chain links TRBV9 to TRBJ2-1; no clear D. The CDR3 spans 21 residues. The V and J ends lost 0 bases and 8 bases respectively, with 33 bases between them. Germline-derived CDR1 and CDR2 are SGDLS and YYNGEE. The CDR3 nucleotides are TGTGCCAGCAGCGTAGTGGACCCTTTATCCGAAGCTTTAGGCTTCAACTATGAGCAGTTCTTC. It codes for CASSVVDPLSEALGFNYEQFF.

There are many counts of this clonotype. This sequence joins TRBV9 and TRBJ1-4, with 7 bases identical to TRBD1. The CDR3 sequence is 15 residues long. Trimming cost V 4 bases and J 4 bases; bases outside gene matches: 7. Germline V gene lookup returns CDR1 SGDLS and CDR2 YYNGEE. This chain's CDR3 is CASSSRDSDNEKLFF. CDR3 coding DNA: TGTGCCAGCAGCAGCCGGGACAGTGATAATGAAAAACTGTTTTTT.

This clonotype has a handful of counts. A single base separates this from a much larger clone, so it may be a read error. The chain carries TRBV9 and TRBJ2-5; 9 nucleotides line up with TRBD1. Germline CDR1 reads SGDLS; CDR2 reads YYNGEE. The CDR3 loop spans 15 amino acids. In DNA, the CDR3 is TGTGCCAGCAGCGTCACAGGGGGCCGGCAAGAGGCCCAGTACTTC. Translating it yields CASSVTGGRQEAQYF. The full variable domain, its missing parts supplied by reference TRBV9 and TRBJ2-5, is DSGVTQTPKHLITATGQRVTLRCSPRSGDLSVYWYQQSLDQGLQFLIQYYNGEERAKGNILERFSAQQFPDLHSELNLSSLELGDSALYFCASSVTGGRQEAQYFGPGTRLLVL.

This clonotype was recorded at least ten times. The chain uses TRBV9 and TRBJ2-3; D uncertain. The germline CDR1 and CDR2 sequences are SGDLS and YYNGEE. The CDR3 has 11 amino acids. V gave up 3 bases and J gave up 2 bases, with 1 base separating them. In nucleotides, the CDR3 is TGTGCCAGCAGCGCCACAGATACGCAGTATTTT. Translation: CASSATDTQYF.

This clonotype was observed at least ten times. The CDR3: CASSLGQSSGNTIYF. In nucleotides, the CDR3 is TGTGCCAGCAGCCTTGGACAGAGCTCTGGAAACACCATATATTTT. V and J are TRBV9 and TRBJ1-3, with a weak D call TRBD1 (6 bases). Germline lookup yields CDR1 SGDLS and CDR2 YYNGEE. Deletions cut 4 bases from V and 0 bases from J, with 11 bases between. The CDR3 is made up of 15 amino acids. The full variable domain, its missing parts supplied by reference TRBV9 and TRBJ1-3, is DSGVTQTPKHLITATGQRVTLRCSPRSGDLSVYWYQQSLDQGLQFLIQYYNGEERAKGNILERFSAQQFPDLHSELNLSSLELGDSALYFCASSLGQSSGNTIYFGEGSWLTVV.

This clonotype was observed many times. The chain joins TRBV9 to TRBJ2-7; the D gene is possibly TRBD2 (5 bases). The germline V gene has CDR1 SGDLS and CDR2 YYNGEE. Trimming pared 0 bases from V and 7 bases from J, leaving 20 bases between. This CDR3 is built from 16 residues. The CDR3 protein is CASSVATGVTTVEQYF. CDR3 nucleotides: TGTGCCAGCAGCGTAGCGACGGGTGTGACTACGGTGGAGCAGTACTTC.

This clonotype was observed at least ten times. The V call is TRBV9, the J call TRBJ2-5; D may be TRBD1 (5 bases). Germline V CDR1 and CDR2: SGDLS, YYNGEE. The CDR3 has 14 amino acids. V lost 1 base and J lost 1, with 8 bases in between. The CDR3 protein is CASSVSDSQETQYF. As DNA, the CDR3 is TGTGCCAGCAGCGTATCCGACAGCCAAGAGACCCAGTACTTC.